This passage covers 4 T cell receptor beta chains from one sample sequenced in a study of blood T cell repertoires in COVID-19. Generated by immunoSEQ multiplex PCR, the TCRdb table keeps only in-frame clones and is missing some. The data hold about 200,000 clones, with about nine tenths observed a single time. The material sequenced was PBMCs or T cells enriched from blood (not recorded which). Every receptor here comes from a woman aged 25 to 45 with acute COVID-19.

The V and J genes are TRBV25-1 and TRBJ1-1; the D is unclear. Germline lookup yields CDR1 MGHDK and CDR2 SYGVNS. The CDR3 spans 15 residues. V was clipped by 3 bases and J by 1 base, with 12 bases between them. CDR3 sequence reads: CASSDPSAGNTEAFF. In nucleotides, the CDR3 is TGTGCCAGCAGTGACCCCTCGGCAGGGAACACTGAAGCTTTCTTT.

This sequence joins TRBV29-1 and TRBJ1-5; TRBD1 matches at 7 bases. CDR1 and CDR2 from the germline V gene are SQVTM and ANQGSEA. With 6 bases clipped from V and 4 bases from J, the junction kept 6 bases outside the gene matches. The CDR3 consists of 13 residues. The chain's CDR3 is CSVRQGWNQPQHF. CDR3 sequence (DNA): TGCAGCGTGAGACAGGGATGGAATCAGCCCCAGCATTTT.

The CDR3 loop reads CAWIGRGRAFF. DNA of the CDR3: TGTGCCTGGATTGGCAGGGGGAGAGCTTTCTTT. The rearrangement links TRBV30 to TRBJ1-1; 7 bases map to TRBD1. This CDR3 is 11 amino acids long. Germline V CDR1 and CDR2: GTSNPN, SVGIG (reference sequence). Germline trimming cut 4 bases from V and 10 bases from J; bases unmatched to any gene: 6.

This clone was seen a single time. V usage is TRBV5-4 and J usage is TRBJ1-2, with 7 positions matching TRBD1. The CDR3 runs 16 residues. Germline values: CDR1 SGHNT, CDR2 YYREEE (reference sequence). V lost 4 bases and J lost 6; bases outside the gene matches: 15. The CDR3 DNA reads as TGTGCCAGCAGCCCGCCACCCGGACAGGCTTGGGATGGCTACACCTTC. Its protein product is CASSPPPGQAWDGYTF.